The TCR beta chain described here comes from a study of blood T cells in healthy people across ages. Next came a second PCR, run for roughly 6 to 11 cycles, which used a sample-barcoded 5' primer along with a J-beta primer mix. MiXCR was run by TCRdb on the 5' RACE reads, yielding one entry per CDR3 protein. The data contain 1.5 million or so distinct CDR3 sequences, roughly 40% of them singletons. Trimming removed 1 base from V and 10 bases from J, with 23 bases in between. Germline loops: CDR1 SGHVS, CDR2 FNYEAQ. The CDR3 extends over 17 amino acids. This receptor was identified in a woman under 30 in good health. The sequenced material came from blood. The rearrangement uses TRBV7-6 and TRBJ2-1; perhaps TRBD2 as D (6 bases). The CDR3 DNA follows: TGTGCCAGCAGCTTAGTGGTTAGCGGAATCACGTCGGGGGAGCAGTTCTTC. This sequence encodes CASSLVVSGITSGEQFF.